The T cell receptor (beta chain) under discussion was sequenced for a study of T cell changes during pregnancy in multiple sclerosis. Trimming took off 5 bases at V and 3 bases at J, with 13 bases between the two ends. The CDR3 length is 13 residues. The germline gives CDR1 GTSNPN, CDR2 SVGIG (reference sequence). Measured with immunoSEQ multiplex PCR; TCRdb has only the in-frame clones, and not every one. The sample yields tens of thousands of clones, 75% to 95% seen once. The source is a female donor in good health, enrolled as a control in a pregnancy study. The V and J genes are TRBV30 and TRBJ1-2; a weak D match, TRBD1 (5 bases). The sequences come from peripheral blood, collected after pregnancy. CDR3 residues: CAWGVQGYYGYTF. CDR3 coding DNA: TGTGCCTGGGGGGTGCAGGGCTACTATGGCTACACCTTC.